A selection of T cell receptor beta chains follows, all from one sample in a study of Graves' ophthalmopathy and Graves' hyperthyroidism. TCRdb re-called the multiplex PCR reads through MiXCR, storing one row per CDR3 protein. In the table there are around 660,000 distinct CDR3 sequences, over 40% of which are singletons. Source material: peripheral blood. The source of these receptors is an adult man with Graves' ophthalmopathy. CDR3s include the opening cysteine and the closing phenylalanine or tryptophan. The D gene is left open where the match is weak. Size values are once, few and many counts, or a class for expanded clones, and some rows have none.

CASSPRTSGGINEQFF	TGTGCCAGCAGCCCCAGGACTAGCGGGGGGATTAATGAGCAGTTCTTC	TRBD2	TRBV9	TRBJ2-1	NA
CAITPGGDAYGYTF	TGTGCCATCACCCCGGGGGGAGACGCCTATGGCTACACCTTC	NA	TRBV10-3	TRBJ1-2	many
CSDRGHEQYF	TGCAGCGATAGGGGCCACGAGCAGTACTTC	NA	TRBV29-1	TRBJ2-7	many
CASSLALGGPYEQYF	TGTGCCAGCAGCTTAGCTCTCGGGGGACCCTACGAGCAGTACTTC	NA	TRBV11-1	TRBJ2-7	once
CATSRVVLGDSYSNQPQHF	TGTGCCACCAGCAGAGTAGTCCTCGGGGATAGCTATAGCAATCAGCCCCAGCATTTT	NA	TRBV15	TRBJ1-5	NA
CASNPDRMGSGANVLTF	TGTGCCAGTAATCCTGACAGGATGGGCTCTGGGGCCAACGTCCTGACTTTC	NA	TRBV19	TRBJ2-6	NA
CSVAGGGLETQYF	TGCAGCGTTGCTGGGGGGGGTTTAGAGACCCAGTACTTC	TRBD2	TRBV29-1	TRBJ2-5	once
CATSSGGAGGETQYF	TGTGCCACCAGCAGTGGGGGGGCAGGCGGAGAGACCCAGTACTTC	NA	TRBV15	TRBJ2-5	many
CASGLGEPYHEQYF	TGTGCTAGTGGTTTAGGCGAACCCTACCACGAGCAGTACTTC	NA	TRBV12-5	TRBJ2-7	NA
CASSWGQGVTEAFF	TGTGCCAGCAGCTGGGGACAGGGCGTCACTGAAGCTTTCTTT	TRBD1	TRBV5-6	TRBJ1-1	many
CASSLTSGPHEQYF	TGTGCCAGCAGTCTCACTTCCGGGCCCCACGAGCAGTACTTC	NA	TRBV7-9	TRBJ2-7	many
CASSFQAGADYEQYF	TGTGCCAGCAGTTTCCAAGCGGGAGCTGACTACGAGCAGTACTTC	TRBD2	TRBV27	TRBJ2-7	NA
CSACPASGSTSGANVLTF	TGCAGTGCATGCCCCGCTAGCGGGAGTACCTCTGGGGCCAACGTCCTGACTTTC	TRBD2	TRBV20-1	TRBJ2-6	NA
CSVTETYTEAFF	TGCAGCGTGACAGAGACTTACACTGAAGCTTTCTTT	NA	TRBV29-1	TRBJ1-1	many